The 21 T cell receptor beta chains reported below all come from one sample, sequenced in a study of T cell changes during pregnancy in multiple sclerosis. TCRdb keeps only in-frame clones here, not all; method: immunoSEQ multiplex PCR. In the table there are approximately 89,000 clones, around 94% of which are singletons. The source was peripheral blood, collected in the third trimester of pregnancy. These receptors all stem from a female donor with multiple sclerosis, enrolled in a pregnancy study.

This sequence joins TRBV27 and TRBJ2-5; possible D gene TRBD1, 6 bases. The CDR3 spans 15 residues. V was pared by 0 bases and J by 5 bases, with 13 bases between. CDR1 and CDR2 (germline): MNHEY, SMNVEV (reference sequence). This CDR3 reads CASSLSRGGVETQYF. CDR3 nucleotide sequence: TGTGCCAGCAGTTTATCGAGAGGGGGAGTTGAGACCCAGTACTTC.

The chain combines TRBV23-1 with TRBJ2-1, with TRBD1 identical over 12 bases. TRBV23-1 is filed as an ORF, its function uncertain. The V and J ends lost 3 bases and 0 bases, in that order; junction bases with no gene match: 9. The CDR3 length is 19 residues. For the CDR3, the DNA is TGCGCCAGCAGTCAGACCGGGACAGGGGGCTCCCTCTCCTACAATGAGCAGTTCTTC. Its protein product is CASSQTGTGGSLSYNEQFF.

V and J are TRBV5-1 and TRBJ2-2; 11 bases match TRBD2. Germline values: CDR1 SGHRS, CDR2 YFSETQ. The V and J ends lost 1 base and 4 bases, in that order; junction bases with no gene match: 6. This CDR3 region has 17 residues. In DNA form, the CDR3 reads TGCGCCAGCAGCTTGTCACTAGCGGGAGAGGTCACCGGGGAGCTGTTTTTT. It translates to CASSLSLAGEVTGELFF.

The CDR3 region has the DNA TGTGCCAGCAGCCGCCCGGGCGGGTCCGCCTACGAGCAGTACTTC. Protein sequence: CASSRPGGSAYEQYF. J is TRBJ2-7 and V is TRBV7-9; tentatively, D is TRBD2 (5 bases). The V end was cut by 5 bases, the J end by 2 bases, with 16 bases between. In germline, CDR1 is SEHNR, CDR2 FQNEAQ (reference sequence). The CDR3 has 15 residues.

The V and J genes are TRBV13 and TRBJ1-2; 10 bases are shared with TRBD1. Germline values: CDR1 PRHDT, CDR2 FYEKMQ (reference sequence). CDR3 length: 15 amino acids. The trim removed 5 bases at V and 6 bases at J, leaving 9 bases unmatched. Here the CDR3 reads CASSTLDRGLDGYTF. For the CDR3, the DNA is TGTGCCAGCAGCACCCTCGACAGGGGGCTTGATGGCTACACCTTC.

The chain recombines TRBV5-6 with TRBJ2-1; a weak D match, TRBD2 (5 bases). Trimming took 2 bases from V and 8 from J, leaving 20 bases between them. The CDR3 runs to 16 residues. The germline gives CDR1 SGHDT, CDR2 YYEEEE. The CDR3 sequence: CASSLSSTPIIHEQFF. In DNA form, the CDR3 reads TGTGCCAGCAGCTTATCTAGCACGCCCATAATCCATGAGCAGTTCTTC.

The V gene is TRBV4-1, the J gene TRBJ1-4, with D maybe TRBD1 (5 bases). Trimming cost V 3 bases and J 6 bases, with 17 bases left between them. This CDR3 contains 16 residues. CDR1 is MGHRA, CDR2 YSYEKL, per germline. The CDR3 spells CASSHSPQGDDEKLFF. CDR3 in DNA: TGCGCCAGCAGCCACTCTCCCCAGGGCGACGATGAAAAACTGTTTTTT.

This chain uses TRBV28 with TRBJ2-1, with a weak D call TRBD1 (7 bases). Trimming stripped 10 bases from V and 4 bases from J, with 11 bases between. The CDR3 contains 12 residues. Per the germline V gene, CDR1 is MDHEN and CDR2 is SYDVKM. This CDR3 is CATPGGYNEQFF. Written as DNA, the CDR3 is TGTGCCACCCCAGGGGGGTACAATGAGCAGTTCTTC.

In DNA, the CDR3 is TGTGCCAGCAGTTCACACAGGGGGGTAGCAGAGACCCAGTACTTC. It codes for CASSSHRGVAETQYF. The V gene is TRBV27, the J gene TRBJ2-5; 8 bases align to TRBD1. Trimming cost V 4 bases and J 4 bases; bases outside gene matches: 8. The CDR3 has 15 residues. Per germline, CDR1 MNHEY and CDR2 SMNVEV (reference sequence).

The chain is built from TRBV6-4 and TRBJ2-2, with 10 bases matching TRBD2. V lost 2 bases to trimming and J lost 3 bases; unmatched junction nucleotides: 3. Germline loops: CDR1 MRHNA, CDR2 SNTAGT. The CDR3 consists of 16 residues. CDR3: CASSDRTSGHTGELFF. In DNA form, the CDR3 reads TGTGCCAGCAGTGACAGGACTAGCGGTCACACCGGGGAGCTGTTTTTT.

The chain carries TRBV7-8 and TRBJ2-5; D is possibly TRBD2 (5 bases). This CDR3 has 15 residues. Between the trimmed V and J ends, which lost 1 base and 6 bases, there was a span of 15 bases. The germline gives CDR1 SGHVS, CDR2 FQNEAQ. The CDR3 reads CASSLERLAEKTQYF. DNA of the CDR3: TGTGCCAGCAGCTTAGAACGGCTAGCTGAAAAGACCCAGTACTTC.

The chain couples TRBV21-1 to TRBJ2-3; no DNA check was done on the table's D call, TRBD2. TRBV21-1 is listed as a pseudogene. The CDR3 totals 15 residues. The CDR3 nucleotides are TGTGCCAGCAGCAAGGGACTAGGAAGCACAGATACGCAGTATTTT. It yields the protein CASSKGLGSTDTQYF.

The V and J genes are TRBV2 and TRBJ1-6; D is unresolved. V was clipped by 6 bases and J by 7 bases, with 10 bases between them. Germline V CDR1 and CDR2: SNHLY, FYNNEI. This CDR3 is 13 amino acids long. CDR3 amino acids: CASSPGGNSPLHF. CDR3 DNA sequence: TGTGCCAGCAGCCCGGGTGGGAATTCACCCCTCCACTTT.

The chain has TRBV6-1 and TRBJ1-2, with TRBD1 matching 8 bases. With 2 bases clipped from V and 7 bases from J, the junction kept 12 bases outside the gene matches. Germline V gives CDR1 MNHNS, CDR2 SASEGT. The CDR3 is made up of 16 amino acids. Here the CDR3 reads CASSEILGRGPGGYTF. In nucleotides, the CDR3 is TGTGCCAGCAGTGAAATCTTAGGCAGGGGGCCGGGTGGCTACACCTTC.

The V gene is TRBV10-3, the J gene TRBJ1-5, with a possible D match to TRBD1 (5 bases). CDR1 and CDR2 from the germline V gene are ENHRY and SYGVKD. This CDR3 is built from 15 residues. Trimming stripped 2 bases from V and 4 bases from J, with 12 bases between. This CDR3 reads CAISESRGRNQPQHF. In DNA, the CDR3 is TGTGCCATCAGTGAGAGTAGGGGTCGAAATCAGCCCCAGCATTTT.

The chain uses TRBV5-4 and TRBJ2-3; 10 bases fit TRBD2. V lost 3 bases to trimming and J lost 3 bases; unmatched junction nucleotides: 7. CDR3 length: 16 amino acids. CDR1 is SGHNT, CDR2 YYREEE, per germline (reference sequence). CDR3 sequence reads: CASSWGASGRTDTQYF. CDR3 nucleotide sequence: TGTGCCAGCAGCTGGGGGGCTAGCGGGAGAACAGATACGCAGTATTTT.

The chain has TRBV13 and TRBJ2-2; 7 bases align to TRBD1. The CDR3 contains 16 residues. From germline, CDR1 is PRHDT and CDR2 FYEKMQ (reference sequence). The V and J ends lost 5 bases and 0 bases, in that order; junction bases with no gene match: 6. The CDR3 DNA follows: TGTGCCAGCAGCCTACCGACAGGGACGAACACCGGGGAGCTGTTTTTT. This codes for CASSLPTGTNTGELFF. Looking up the rest from reference TRBV13 and TRBJ2-2 gives the full variable domain: AAGVIQSPRHLIKEKRETATLKCYPIPRHDTVYWYQQGPGQDPQFLISFYEKMQSDKGSIPDRFSAQQFSDYHSELNMSSLELGDSALYFCASSLPTGTNTGELFFGEGSRLTVL.

The rearrangement links TRBV15 to TRBJ1-5; 9 bases map to TRBD1. The CDR3 is 20 residues long. J gave up 6 bases and V 0 bases, and 18 bases lay outside the gene matches. CDR1 is LNHNV and CDR2 is YYDKDF in the germline V gene (reference sequence). DNA of the CDR3: TGTGCCACCAGCAGAGATCTTCCTCGCAACAGGGGGCGTTTGGCTCAGCCCCAGCATTTT. Its protein product is CATSRDLPRNRGRLAQPQHF.

The V gene is TRBV14, the J gene TRBJ2-5, with 12 bases lining up with TRBD2. This CDR3 spans 14 amino acids. The junction had 1 base not matched to a gene; V was cut back by 3 bases and J by 5 bases. CDR1 is SGHDN and CDR2 is FVKESK in the germline V gene. The CDR3 nucleotides are TGTGCCAGCAGCCACACTAGCGGGAGGGAGACCCAGTACTTC. It specifies CASSHTSGRETQYF.

CDR3 in amino acids: CASGTDRESTQYF. As DNA, the CDR3 is TGTGCCAGTGGCACAGACAGGGAAAGTACGCAGTATTTT. This sequence joins TRBV19 and TRBJ2-3; 7 nucleotides line up with TRBD1. Germline CDR1 and CDR2: LNHDA and SQIVND (reference sequence). CDR3 size: 13 residues. Trimming at V came to 8 bases and at J to 8 bases, leaving 10 bases not matched to a gene.

This clone was seen a single time. V and J are TRBV6-1 and TRBJ1-2; D is unresolved. The CDR3 is 13 amino acids. Germline CDR1 and CDR2: MNHNS and SASEGT. Deletions cut 7 bases from V and 1 base from J, with 10 bases between. The CDR3, as DNA: TGTGCCAGCATTTTGACACATAACTATGGCTACACCTTC. This codes for CASILTHNYGYTF.